The clone carrying this T cell receptor (beta chain) came up a few times. Its cognate antigen is unknown. These data are taken from a study of cytotoxic CD8 clonotypes in ibrutinib-treated CLL. Study information: The patients comprised more than ten relapsed/refractory and over 14 treatment-naive cases, about 18 IGHV unmutated.

Sequenced by immunoSEQ multiplex PCR; TCRdb stores in-frame clones only, minus some. Here the sample spans more than 85,000 clones, almost 80% being singletons. Losses at the gene ends were 1 base for V and 4 bases for J; bases not matched to a gene: 4. The CDR3 totals 15 residues. Germline V gives CDR1 SGHTA, CDR2 FQGNSA. Overall study findings and caveats: Patients showed higher baseline clonality than age-matched healthy donors, and it tracked circulating CD8+ T-cell counts.

The receptor comes from a human donor with chronic lymphocytic leukemia. This chain joins TRBV7-2 and TRBJ1-2; 9 bases line up with TRBD1. The sample in question was PBMCs, obtained after 12 months of ibrutinib treatment. In DNA, the CDR3 is TGTGCCAGCAGCTTAGGACAGGGGGGTGGCTATGGCTACACCTTC. Its protein product is CASSLGQGGGYGYTF.